This note documents a single T cell receptor (beta chain) sequence. It was with 60 Vbeta and 13 Jbeta primers that the PCR ran. Assay: immunoSEQ multiplex PCR; the TCRdb copy retains only in-frame clones and omits some. Of about 89,000 clones in the sample, 70% to 80% are singletons; the top ten hold 3.5% to 4.5%. J lost 0 bases, V lost 4 bases, and 7 bases had no gene match. Germline V CDR1 and CDR2: SGHDN, FVKESK. The length of the CDR3 is 17 residues. This specimen belongs to a study of cytomegalovirus exposure and HLA in healthy donors. The TCR was taken from a man younger than 40 in good health and CMV-seronegative. The gene calls are TRBV14 and TRBJ2-3; TRBD2 matches 10 bases. Sample: PBMCs. This chain's CDR3 is CASSPMTSGPSTDTQYF. The CDR3 bases are TGTGCCAGCAGCCCCATGACTAGCGGGCCGAGCACAGATACGCAGTATTTT.